This entry lists 14 T cell receptor beta chains sequenced from one sample in a study of blood T cell repertoires in COVID-19. Libraries were prepared by immunoSEQ multiplex PCR; TCRdb keeps only in-frame clonotypes and omits some of them. Here the sample spans about 230,000 clones, 65% to 90% being singletons. Sequencing used peripheral blood. Receptors were obtained from a woman aged 45-59 years with acute or convalescent COVID-19.

The chain combines TRBV2 with TRBJ2-5; TRBD2 agrees at 11 bases. The CDR3 runs to 15 residues. Trimming took 6 bases from V and 5 from J; bases not matched to a gene: 8. Germline-derived CDR1 and CDR2 are SNHLY and FYNNEI. CDR3 nucleotide sequence: TGTGCCAGCAGACCGGGACTAGCGGTTTTTGAGACCCAGTACTTC. Its translation: CASRPGLAVFETQYF.

This rearrangement joins TRBV7-9 to TRBJ2-3; 10 bases fit TRBD2. Trimming removed 5 bases from V and 0 bases from J; junction bases left unmatched: 2. Germline V gene lookup returns CDR1 SEHNR and CDR2 FQNEAQ (reference sequence). This CDR3 has 15 amino acids. CDR3 nucleotides: TGTGCCAGCAGCCTGGGACTAGCGAGCACAGATACGCAGTATTTT. It specifies CASSLGLASTDTQYF.

The chain is built from TRBV11-2 and TRBJ1-3; maybe TRBD1 (6 bases). The germline V gene has CDR1 SGHAT and CDR2 FQNNGV. V lost 1 base to trimming and J lost 0 bases, with 16 bases between them. The CDR3 contains 18 residues. CDR3 sequence reads: CASSLVVSGQVSGNTIYF. The DNA for the CDR3 is TGTGCCAGCAGCTTAGTCGTGTCGGGACAAGTCTCTGGAAACACCATATATTTT.

The V and J genes are TRBV9 and TRBJ2-5, with TRBD2 matching over 14 bases. Trimming cost V 4 bases and J 4 bases; bases outside gene matches: 6. The CDR3 contains 16 residues. Germline-derived CDR1 and CDR2 are SGDLS and YYNGEE. As DNA, the CDR3 is TGTGCCAGCAGCATGACTAGCGGGGGGGCCGGAGAGACCCAGTACTTC. Translated, it gives CASSMTSGGAGETQYF.

The rearrangement joins TRBV7-9 to TRBJ2-1; 11 bases line up with TRBD2. Germline trimming cut 6 bases from V and 6 bases from J; bases unmatched to any gene: 7. CDR3 size: 15 residues. The germline gives CDR1 SEHNR, CDR2 FQNEAQ (reference sequence). The CDR3 reads CASRATSGRGNEQFF. The CDR3, as DNA: TGTGCCAGCAGAGCTACTAGCGGGAGAGGCAATGAGCAGTTCTTC.

This clone has more than one count but fewer than ten. The chain employs TRBV7-3 and TRBJ2-1; D perhaps matches TRBD2 (6 bases). The germline gives CDR1 SGHTA, CDR2 FQGTGA. Trimming shortened V by 1 base and J by 2 bases, and 9 bases separated the two germline ends. This CDR3 is built from 15 residues. Written as DNA, the CDR3 is TGTGCCAGCAGCTTAAAGGCGGGGCCCTACAATGAGCAGTTCTTC. It is translated as CASSLKAGPYNEQFF.

This sequence joins TRBV2 and TRBJ1-2, with unresolved D. V dropped 6 bases and J dropped 0 bases, with 5 bases sitting between them. The germline gives CDR1 SNHLY, CDR2 FYNNEI. CDR3 length equals 12 residues. CDR3 nucleotide sequence: TGTGCCAGCAGGAGAACTAACTATGGCTACACCTTC. This encodes CASRRTNYGYTF. The full variable domain, with the rest looked up from reference TRBV2 and TRBJ1-2, is EPEVTQTPSHQVTQMGQEVILRCVPISNHLYFYWYRQILGQKVEFLVSFYNNEISEKSEIFDDQFSVERPDGSNFTLKIRSTKLEDSAMYFCASRRTNYGYTFGSGTRLTVV.

This chain uses TRBV3-1 (or the pseudogene TRBV3-2) with TRBJ1-1, with no clear D. Trimming took off 4 bases at V and 5 bases at J, with 14 bases between the two ends. This CDR3 is built from 14 residues. Germline loops: CDR1 LGHDT, CDR2 YNNKEL (reference sequence). The CDR3 bases are TGTGCCAGCAGCCTCGTAGGTCGGGTGACTGAAGCTTTCTTT. It specifies CASSLVGRVTEAFF.

This chain connects TRBV4-2 to TRBJ1-4; D may be TRBD1 (6 bases). The CDR3 sequence is 15 residues long. Per the germline V gene, CDR1 is LGHNA and CDR2 is YNFKEQ. V lost 4 bases and J 8 bases, leaving 17 bases between the germline ends. CDR3 sequence reads: CASSPHRDSYEKLFF. Written as DNA, the CDR3 is TGTGCCAGCAGCCCGCACAGGGATTCCTACGAAAAACTGTTTTTT.

The gene calls are TRBV7-2 and TRBJ2-5; 8 bases agree with TRBD2. Germline CDR1 is SGHTA and CDR2 is FQGNSA. Trimming at V came to 1 base and at J to 4 bases, leaving 5 bases not matched to a gene. This CDR3 spans 15 amino acids. The CDR3 loop reads CASSLGTSRRETQYF. In DNA, the CDR3 is TGTGCCAGCAGCTTAGGGACTAGCCGTAGAGAGACCCAGTACTTC.

The rearrangement links TRBV7-2 to TRBJ2-7, with 11 bases lining up with TRBD1. Germline CDR1 and CDR2: SGHTA and FQGNSA. V was pared by 3 bases and J by 5 bases, with 6 bases of the junction left unmatched. This CDR3 has 15 amino acids. The CDR3 DNA reads TGTGCCAGCAGCTTTGGGGGGACAGGGGGGCACGAGCAGTACTTC. Protein sequence: CASSFGGTGGHEQYF. Full variable domain (outside the CDR3, taken from reference TRBV7-2 and TRBJ2-7): GAGVSQSPSNKVTEKGKDVELRCDPISGHTALYWYRQSLGQGLEFLIYFQGNSAPDKSGLPSDRFSAERTGGSVSTLTIQRTQQEDSAVYLCASSFGGTGGHEQYFGPGTRLTVT.

The chain is built from TRBV7-8 and TRBJ1-4; the match to TRBD1 covers 7 bases. The CDR3 extends over 20 amino acids. Germline V CDR1 and CDR2: SGHVS, FQNEAQ. After removal of 5 bases from V and 2 bases from J, the junction contained 20 bases not matched to a gene. The CDR3 protein is CASSHSSSPGQSITNEKLFF. The DNA of the CDR3 is TGTGCCAGCAGCCACTCATCTTCCCCGGGACAGTCTATCACTAATGAAAAACTGTTTTTT.

This chain joins TRBV7-8 and TRBJ2-3; possibly TRBD2 for D (5 bases). CDR3 size: 16 residues. Germline V lookup: CDR1 SGHVS, CDR2 FQNEAQ. V shed 5 bases and J shed 2 bases, with 17 bases lying between them. CDR3 loop: CASSPSFLGNTDTQYF. In DNA, the CDR3 is TGTGCCAGCAGCCCCTCCTTTCTCGGGAACACAGATACGCAGTATTTT.

The chain combines TRBV5-1 with TRBJ2-7, with TRBD2 matching 13 bases. The CDR3 totals 18 residues. Germline trimming cut 2 bases from V and 4 bases from J; bases unmatched to any gene: 12. Germline lookup yields CDR1 SGHRS and CDR2 YFSETQ. CDR3: CASSFSKLAGGPPYEQYF. In DNA, the CDR3 is TGCGCCAGCAGCTTCTCGAAACTAGCGGGGGGGCCCCCATACGAGCAGTACTTC.